Following are 25 T cell receptor beta chains from one sample sequenced in a study of CD8 T cells in Susac syndrome (dated by TCRdb to between 2019 and 2020). To prepare the library, the immunoSEQ multiplex PCR assay was applied. RNA was extracted with the RNeasy kit and roughly 0.5 to 1 ug was reverse transcribed using random hexamers. TCRdb's own reprocessing of the public reads used fastp at Q25 and MiXCR and kept productive beta chains. For every CDR3 protein sequence, its rows merge into one entry that carries the most common genes and DNA. This sample lists about 250,000 distinct CDR3 sequences; roughly 95% were detected once. The ten largest clones add up to 0.06% to 0.08% of the sample. The sample was CD4+ T cells from PBMCs. Every receptor here comes from a human donor with multiple sclerosis.

J is TRBJ2-1 and V is TRBV7-2; tentative D call: TRBD1 (6 bases). The V gene lost 2 bases and the J gene lost 9 bases, with 14 bases spanning the gap. The germline gives CDR1 SGHTA, CDR2 FQGNSA. This CDR3 is built from 14 residues. The CDR3 region has the DNA TGTGCCAGCAGCTTAACAGGGCCGGCAAGTGAGCAGTTCTTC. This codes for CASSLTGPASEQFF.

CDR3 in amino acids: CSAPKPGRTSGVTQYF. The DNA of the CDR3 is TGCAGTGCCCCCAAGCCCGGCCGGACTAGCGGGGTTACGCAGTATTTT. The gene calls are TRBV20-1 and TRBJ2-3, with 12 bases aligning to TRBD2. Trimming at V came to 6 bases and at J to 8 bases, leaving 15 bases not matched to a gene. This CDR3 contains 16 residues. Germline-derived CDR1 and CDR2 are DFQATT and SNEGSKA (reference sequence).

This clonotype was seen only a few times. The genes are TRBV12-3 or TRBV12-4 and TRBJ2-5, with 7 bases lining up with TRBD1. This CDR3 spans 14 amino acids. J gave up 5 bases and V 1 base, and 4 bases lay outside the gene matches. The CDR3 DNA follows: TGTGCCAGCAGTTTAGAGGGGGCTAGGGAGACCCAGTACTTC. This sequence encodes CASSLEGARETQYF.

The rearrangement joins TRBV18 to TRBJ2-1, with 10 bases matching TRBD2. The CDR3 totals 14 residues. J gave up 3 bases and V 5 bases, and 1 base lay outside the gene matches. The germline V gene has CDR1 KGHSH and CDR2 LQKENI. The CDR3 coding sequence is TGTGCCAGCTCAACTAGCGGGAACTACAATGAGCAGTTCTTC. It encodes CASSTSGNYNEQFF. Supplemented by reference TRBV18 and TRBJ2-1, the full variable domain reads NAGVMQNPRHLVRRRGQEARLRCSPMKGHSHVYWYRQLPEEGLKFMVYLQKENIIDESGMPKERFSAEFPKEGPSILRIQQVVRGDSAAYFCASSTSGNYNEQFFGPGTRLTVL.

This clonotype was counted only a few times. The V gene is TRBV12-3 or TRBV12-4, the J gene TRBJ1-2; D may be TRBD1 (6 bases). This CDR3 is built from 12 residues. Trimming pared 4 bases from V and 4 bases from J, leaving 7 bases between. CDR3 coding DNA: TGTGCCAGCAGTTCGACAGGCTATGGCTACACCTTC. This translates into CASSSTGYGYTF.

The chain carries TRBV2 and TRBJ2-7, with a possible D match to TRBD1 (6 bases). Germline CDR1 reads SNHLY; CDR2 reads FYNNEI. CDR3 size: 12 residues. Trimming removed 7 bases at V and 4 bases at J, with 11 bases between. The CDR3 loop is CASNRQAYEQYV. The DNA for the CDR3 is TGTGCCAGCAACCGACAGGCTTACGAGCAGTACGTC.

This clonotype has only one observation. This chain joins TRBV4-1 and TRBJ2-1, with TRBD2 identical over 11 bases. In germline, CDR1 is MGHRA, CDR2 YSYEKL. Trimming at V came to 1 base and at J to 0 bases, leaving 8 bases not matched to a gene. The CDR3 totals 19 residues. CDR3 loop: CASSQGASGGRSSYNEQFF. Here the CDR3 DNA reads TGCGCCAGCAGCCAAGGGGCTAGCGGGGGGCGCAGCTCCTACAATGAGCAGTTCTTC.

V is TRBV6-1 and J is TRBJ2-7; 8 bases are shared with TRBD2. Germline values: CDR1 MNHNS, CDR2 SASEGT. CDR3 length: 14 amino acids. J gave up 0 bases and V 8 bases, and 6 bases lay outside the gene matches. CDR3 coding DNA: TGTGCCAGCCTTAGCGGGATTGACTCCTACGAGCAGTACGTC. Its protein product is CASLSGIDSYEQYV.

J is TRBJ1-6 and V is TRBV30; D uncertain. This CDR3 comprises 15 residues. V gave up 1 base and J gave up 5 bases, with 12 bases separating them. Per germline, CDR1 GTSNPN and CDR2 SVGIG (reference sequence). The CDR3 bases are TGTGCCTGGAGTGCGGACCCCTTGAATAATTCACCCCTCCACTTT. This codes for CAWSADPLNNSPLHF. Looking up the rest from reference TRBV30 and TRBJ1-6 gives the full variable domain: SQTIHQWPATLVQPVGSPLSLECTVEGTSNPNLYWYRQAAGRGLQLLFYSVGIGQISSEVPQNLSASRPQDRQFILSSKKLLLSDSGFYLCAWSADPLNNSPLHFGNGTRLTVT.

V and J are TRBV7-6 and TRBJ2-1, with 7 bases aligning to TRBD2. With V trimmed by 4 bases and J by 5 bases, 8 bases remained unmatched. Germline CDR1 and CDR2: SGHVS and FNYEAQ. This CDR3 has 15 amino acids. The CDR3 loop reads CASSSLAGGNNEQFF. The CDR3 DNA sequence: TGTGCCAGCAGCTCCCTGGCCGGGGGGAACAATGAGCAGTTCTTC.

The chain has TRBV5-4 and TRBJ2-1; 7 bases map to TRBD1. J lost 0 bases, V lost 3 bases, and 6 bases had no gene match. The CDR3 consists of 16 residues. Germline CDR1 SGHNT, CDR2 YYREEE (reference sequence). This chain's CDR3 is CASSSDGTASYNEQFF. In DNA, the CDR3 is TGTGCCAGCAGCTCCGACGGGACAGCCTCCTACAATGAGCAGTTCTTC.

The chain combines TRBV6-6 with TRBJ2-7, with TRBD1 identical over 7 bases. With V trimmed by 4 bases and J by 0 bases, 3 bases remained unmatched. The CDR3 contains 14 residues. Germline-derived CDR1 and CDR2 are MNHNY and SVGAGI (reference sequence). CDR3 region: CASSLTGTSYEQYV. DNA for the CDR3: TGTGCCAGCAGTTTGACAGGGACCTCCTACGAGCAGTACGTC.

The rearrangement joins TRBV6-2 or TRBV6-3 to TRBJ2-1; possible D gene TRBD1, 5 bases. CDR3 size: 15 residues. Germline V lookup: CDR1 MNHEY, CDR2 SVGEGT. The V and J ends lost 2 bases and 0 bases respectively, with 8 bases between them. This CDR3 is CASSYHDSSYNEQFF. The CDR3 DNA reads as TGTGCCAGCAGTTACCATGACAGCTCCTACAATGAGCAGTTCTTC.

The rearrangement joins TRBV18 to TRBJ2-1; D gene unclear. Germline-derived CDR1 and CDR2 are KGHSH and LQKENI. This CDR3 has 11 residues. V was pared by 4 bases and J by 8 bases, with 6 bases between. The CDR3, as DNA: TGTGCCAGCTCACGATCAGATGAGCAGTTCTTC. It translates to CASSRSDEQFF.

V usage is TRBV6-1 and J usage is TRBJ1-2; D is unresolved. Trimming removed 4 bases from V and 7 bases from J, with 10 bases in between. Germline lookup yields CDR1 MNHNS and CDR2 SASEGT. CDR3 size: 12 residues. CDR3 sequence: CASSADVSGYTF. Written as DNA, the CDR3 is TGTGCCAGCAGTGCAGACGTGAGTGGCTACACCTTC.

The V call is TRBV28, the J call TRBJ1-1, with 7 bases fitting TRBD1. Germline assignment: CDR1 MDHEN and CDR2 SYDVKM. The CDR3 covers 16 residues. V shed 2 bases, J shed 0 bases, and the junction held 6 bases outside the gene matches. The chain's CDR3 is CASSLLTGKMNTEAFF. The CDR3 nucleotides are TGTGCCAGCAGTTTACTGACAGGGAAGATGAACACTGAAGCTTTCTTT.

The rearrangement joins TRBV18 to TRBJ2-1; TRBD2 might be the D (6 bases). The CDR3 loop spans 12 amino acids. With 4 bases removed from V and 9 bases from J, the gap between germline ends came to 10 bases. Looked up from germline, CDR1 is KGHSH and CDR2 is LQKENI. The CDR3 here is CASSREEGEQFF. CDR3 nucleotide sequence: TGTGCCAGCTCACGAGAGGAGGGTGAGCAGTTCTTC.

This clonotype showed up just once. The rearrangement uses TRBV19 and TRBJ2-1; D is possibly TRBD1 (6 bases). CDR3 size: 12 residues. Germline V lookup: CDR1 LNHDA, CDR2 SQIVND (reference sequence). Trimming cost V 6 bases and J 4 bases, with 7 bases left between them. The CDR3 nucleotides read TGTGCCAGTAGGGACAGTTACAATGAGCAGTTCTTC. Its protein product is CASRDSYNEQFF.

CDR3 sequence reads: CASSAVTDTQYF. The CDR3 nucleotides read TGTGCCAGCAGTGCCGTCACAGATACGCAGTATTTT. This chain connects TRBV6-2 or TRBV6-3 to TRBJ2-3; D gene unclear. The CDR3 is 12 amino acids. From germline, CDR1 is MNHEY and CDR2 SVGEGT. V dropped 5 bases and J dropped 2 bases, with 5 bases sitting between them.

This sequence joins TRBV2 and TRBJ1-1, with TRBD1 identical over 9 bases. The germline gives CDR1 SNHLY, CDR2 FYNNEI. V trimming: 3 bases; J trimming: 5 bases; junction bases outside the gene matches: 4. The CDR3 has 14 amino acids. The CDR3 region is CASSEWTGETEAFF. The CDR3 coding sequence is TGTGCCAGCAGTGAGTGGACAGGGGAAACTGAAGCTTTCTTT.

The chain carries TRBV5-1 and TRBJ2-1; D is undetermined. Deletions cut 2 bases from V and 3 bases from J, with 6 bases between. The V gene's germline CDR1 is SGHRS and CDR2 YFSETQ. This CDR3 contains 13 residues. The CDR3 loop reads CASSFGYYNEQFF. CDR3 sequence (DNA): TGCGCCAGCAGCTTCGGTTACTACAATGAGCAGTTCTTC.

The chain joins TRBV28 to TRBJ2-6; D is perhaps TRBD1 (5 bases). The CDR3 length is 14 residues. Per germline, CDR1 MDHEN and CDR2 SYDVKM. V was shortened by 9 bases and J by 4 bases, with 13 bases between the two germline ends. This CDR3 reads CASTRASGANVLTF. CDR3 nucleotides: TGTGCCAGTACCAGGGCCTCCGGGGCCAACGTCCTGACTTTC.

The chain combines TRBV2 with TRBJ2-5; TRBD2 matches at 8 bases. Germline-derived CDR1 and CDR2 are SNHLY and FYNNEI. J gave up 2 bases and V 6 bases, and 8 bases lay outside the gene matches. The CDR3 contains 15 residues. CDR3 bases: TGTGCCAGCAGCGGTACTAGCGGAACGCAAGAGACCCAGTACTTC. This codes for CASSGTSGTQETQYF.

The V call is TRBV30, the J call TRBJ1-2, with a possible D match to TRBD1 (6 bases). The CDR3 runs 14 residues. Germline V gene data show CDR1 as GTSNPN and CDR2 as SVGIG (reference sequence). Trimming stripped 0 bases from V and 8 bases from J, with 16 bases between. CDR3 residues: CAWSVISWGGGYTF. CDR3 DNA sequence: TGTGCCTGGAGTGTTATTTCTTGGGGGGGCGGCTACACCTTC.

The chain carries TRBV6-5 and TRBJ2-7; D not resolved. The germline V gene encodes CDR1 MNHEY and CDR2 SVGAGI. The V end lost 6 bases, the J end lost 0 bases, and 15 bases lay between the germline ends. There are 15 residues in the CDR3. CDR3 sequence: CASSRGTESSYEQYV. The CDR3 bases are TGTGCCAGCAGCCGCGGCACCGAGAGCTCCTACGAGCAGTACGTC.